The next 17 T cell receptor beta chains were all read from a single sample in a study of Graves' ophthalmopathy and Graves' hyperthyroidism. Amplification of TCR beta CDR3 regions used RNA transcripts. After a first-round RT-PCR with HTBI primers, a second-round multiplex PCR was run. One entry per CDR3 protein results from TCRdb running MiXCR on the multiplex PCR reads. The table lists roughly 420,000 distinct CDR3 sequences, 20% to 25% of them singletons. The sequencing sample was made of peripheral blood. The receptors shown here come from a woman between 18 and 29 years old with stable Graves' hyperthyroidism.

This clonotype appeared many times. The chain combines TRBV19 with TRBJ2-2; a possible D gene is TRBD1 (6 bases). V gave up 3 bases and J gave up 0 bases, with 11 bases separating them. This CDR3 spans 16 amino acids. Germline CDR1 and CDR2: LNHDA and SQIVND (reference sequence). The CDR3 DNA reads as TGTGCCAGTAGTATCGGGACACCCTCGAACACCGGGGAGCTGTTTTTT. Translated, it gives CASSIGTPSNTGELFF.

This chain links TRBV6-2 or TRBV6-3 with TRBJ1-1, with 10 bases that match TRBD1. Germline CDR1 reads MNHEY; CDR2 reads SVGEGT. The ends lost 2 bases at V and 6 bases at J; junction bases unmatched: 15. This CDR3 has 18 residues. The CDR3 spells CASSYVRQGASLASEAFF. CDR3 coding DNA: TGTGCCAGCAGTTACGTTCGACAGGGGGCTTCATTGGCCTCTGAAGCTTTCTTT.

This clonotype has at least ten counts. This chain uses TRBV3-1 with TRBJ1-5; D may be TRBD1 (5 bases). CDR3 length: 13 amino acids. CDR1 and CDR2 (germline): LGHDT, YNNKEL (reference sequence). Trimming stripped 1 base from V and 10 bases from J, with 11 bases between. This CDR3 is CASSQVDGAPQHF. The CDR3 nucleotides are TGTGCCAGCAGCCAAGTCGACGGGGCCCCCCAGCATTTT.

The CDR3 spells CSASSSGRGRELFF. DNA of the CDR3: TGCAGTGCTAGTTCCAGCGGGAGGGGCCGGGAGCTGTTTTTT. This chain connects TRBV20-1 to TRBJ2-2; TRBD2 matches at 10 bases. Germline-derived CDR1 and CDR2 are DFQATT and SNEGSKA (reference sequence). The CDR3 is made up of 14 amino acids. With V trimmed by 3 bases and J by 9 bases, 7 bases remained unmatched.

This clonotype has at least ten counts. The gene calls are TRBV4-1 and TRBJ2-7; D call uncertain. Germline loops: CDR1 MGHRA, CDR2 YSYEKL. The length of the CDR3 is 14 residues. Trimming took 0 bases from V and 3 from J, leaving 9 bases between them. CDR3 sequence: CASSQDGRYYEQYF. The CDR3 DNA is TGCGCCAGCAGCCAAGACGGCAGGTACTACGAGCAGTACTTC.

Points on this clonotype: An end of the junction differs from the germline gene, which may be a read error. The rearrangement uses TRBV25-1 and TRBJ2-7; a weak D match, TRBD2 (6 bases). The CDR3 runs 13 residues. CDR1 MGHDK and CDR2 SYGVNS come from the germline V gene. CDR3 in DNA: TGTGCCAGCAGTGAAGTCACGGACTACGAGCAGGACTTC. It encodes CASSEVTDYEQDF.

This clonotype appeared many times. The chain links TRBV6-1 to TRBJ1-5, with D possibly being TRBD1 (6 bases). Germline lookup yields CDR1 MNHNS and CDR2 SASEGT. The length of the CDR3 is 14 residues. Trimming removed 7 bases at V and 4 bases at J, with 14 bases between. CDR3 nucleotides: TGTGCCAGCACCCCTACAGGGTCTAATCAGCCCCAGCATTTT. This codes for CASTPTGSNQPQHF.

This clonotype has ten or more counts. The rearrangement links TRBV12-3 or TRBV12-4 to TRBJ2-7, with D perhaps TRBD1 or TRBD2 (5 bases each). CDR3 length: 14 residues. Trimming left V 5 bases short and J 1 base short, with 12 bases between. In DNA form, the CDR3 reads TGTGCCAGCAGTACGCGGGCAGGGTCCTACGAGCAGTACTTC. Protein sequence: CASSTRAGSYEQYF.

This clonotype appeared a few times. The DNA of the CDR3 is TGTGCCAGCAGTAGACAGGGGGCGCGGAGCTTCTATGGCTACACCTTC. Amino acid sequence: CASSRQGARSFYGYTF. V gene TRBV6-1 combines with J gene TRBJ1-2, with 10 bases aligning to TRBD1. The J segment lost 4 bases and the V segment lost 5 bases, leaving 10 bases of the junction unmatched. The CDR3 runs to 16 residues. Germline V lookup: CDR1 MNHNS, CDR2 SASEGT.

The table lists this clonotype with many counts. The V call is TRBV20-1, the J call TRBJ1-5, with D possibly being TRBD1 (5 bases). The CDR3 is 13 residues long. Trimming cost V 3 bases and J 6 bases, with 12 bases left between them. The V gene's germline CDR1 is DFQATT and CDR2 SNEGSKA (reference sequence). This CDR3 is CSASGDRAQPQHF. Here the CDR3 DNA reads TGCAGTGCTAGTGGGGACCGCGCTCAGCCCCAGCATTTT.

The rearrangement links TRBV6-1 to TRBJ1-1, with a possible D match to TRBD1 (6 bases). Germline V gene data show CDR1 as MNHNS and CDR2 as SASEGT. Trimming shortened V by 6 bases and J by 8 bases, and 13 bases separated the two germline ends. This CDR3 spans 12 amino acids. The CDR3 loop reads CASRGTTGEAFF. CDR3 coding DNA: TGTGCCAGCAGAGGAACGACAGGAGAAGCTTTCTTT.

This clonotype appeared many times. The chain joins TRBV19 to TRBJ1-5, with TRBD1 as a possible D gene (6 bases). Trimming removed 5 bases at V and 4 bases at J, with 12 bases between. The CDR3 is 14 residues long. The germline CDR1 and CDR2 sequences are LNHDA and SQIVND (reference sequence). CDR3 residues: CASSADRKNQPQHF. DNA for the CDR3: TGTGCCAGTAGTGCTGACAGGAAAAATCAGCCCCAGCATTTT.

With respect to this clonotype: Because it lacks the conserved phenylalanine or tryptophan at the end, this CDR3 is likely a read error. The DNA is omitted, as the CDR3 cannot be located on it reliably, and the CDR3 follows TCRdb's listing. Here the CDR3 reads CASSLDPRSETQDY. This rearrangement joins TRBV7-7 to TRBJ2-5; the table's D gene call, TRBD1, was not cross checked with the DNA. With termini counted, the CDR3 has 14 amino acids. Germline values: CDR1 SSHAT, CDR2 FNYEAQ (reference sequence).

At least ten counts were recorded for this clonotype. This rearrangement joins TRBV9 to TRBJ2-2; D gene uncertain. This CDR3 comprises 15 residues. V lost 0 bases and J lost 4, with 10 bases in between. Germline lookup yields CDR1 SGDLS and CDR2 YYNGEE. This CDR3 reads CASSVAVIGTGELFF. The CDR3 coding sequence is TGTGCCAGCAGCGTAGCGGTCATCGGCACCGGGGAGCTGTTTTTT.

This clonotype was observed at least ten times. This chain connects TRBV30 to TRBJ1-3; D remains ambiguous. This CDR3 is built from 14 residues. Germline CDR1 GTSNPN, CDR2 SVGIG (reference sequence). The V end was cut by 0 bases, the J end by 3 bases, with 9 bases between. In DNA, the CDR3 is TGTGCCTGGAGTGTATCCCCCGTTGGAAACACCATATATTTT. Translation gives CAWSVSPVGNTIYF.

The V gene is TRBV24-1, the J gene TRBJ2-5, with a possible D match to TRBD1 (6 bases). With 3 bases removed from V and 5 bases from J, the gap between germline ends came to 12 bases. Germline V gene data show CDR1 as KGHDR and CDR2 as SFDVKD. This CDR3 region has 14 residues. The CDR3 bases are TGTGCCACCAGTGATACTGGACAGTCGGAGACCCAGTACTTC. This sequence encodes CATSDTGQSETQYF.

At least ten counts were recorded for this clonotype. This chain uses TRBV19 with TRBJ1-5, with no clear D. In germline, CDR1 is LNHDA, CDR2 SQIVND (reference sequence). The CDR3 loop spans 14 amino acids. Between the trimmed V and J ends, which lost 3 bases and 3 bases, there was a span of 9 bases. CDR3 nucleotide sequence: TGTGCCAGTAGTATTCTGGCTTCCAATCAGCCCCAGCATTTT. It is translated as CASSILASNQPQHF.